This TCR beta chain was recovered during a study of cytomegalovirus exposure and HLA in healthy donors. Study-level background: Researchers previously reported finding 90 million to 130 million unique TCR beta sequences from 150 million to 200 million T cells.

Germline trimming cut 6 bases from V and 4 bases from J; bases unmatched to any gene: 6. Per the germline V gene, CDR1 is LNHDA and CDR2 is SQIVND (reference sequence). The CDR3 has 14 residues. Study-level findings and limits: Donors belonging to an Asian-associated ancestry cluster reportedly showed fewer N-insertions in productive TCRs than the 666-donor mean, according to what a later analysis found. A later analysis, which compared TCR beta chains of equal frequency, found the HLA-associated ones more clonally expanded.

PCR involved 60 Vbeta and 13 Jbeta primers. The repertoire was sequenced with immunoSEQ multiplex PCR; TCRdb's copy has only in-frame clones and lacks some. The sample consists of about 110,000 clones, 15% of them appearing once. In regard to this clone: As yet, its antigen is unknown.

There were likely unrecorded immune exposures, though donors were nominally healthy when sampled. This TCR was sampled from a woman aged 18-29 years in good health and CMV-seronegative. This chain joins TRBV19 and TRBJ2-5; 9 bases are a match to TRBD1. Sequenced: PBMCs. Here the CDR3 reads CASRWTGEGETQYF. CDR3 coding DNA: TGTGCCAGTAGATGGACAGGGGAGGGAGAGACCCAGTACTTC.